The 10 T cell receptor beta chains given below trace back to one sample, sequenced in a study of molecular identifiers for immune sequencing clone quantification (dated by TCRdb to the late 2010s). Library preparation used PCR. TCRdb records NextSeq 500 as the sequencer. TCRdb handled the public reads itself, with Q25 trimming in fastp and clone calling in MiXCR, and kept productive beta chains. A single entry per CDR3 protein holds the most common genes and DNA from its merged rows. The sample yields about 510,000 distinct CDR3 sequences; around 23% were counted once. Roughly 0.77% of the sample rests with the top ten. The sample taken for sequencing was naive CD8+ T cells from blood, with Jurkat cell RNA spiked in. Reading the label with the study, this specimen's cell subset or site is: FACS-sorted CD8+CD4-CCR7+CD45RA+ naive T cells. These receptors were collected from a human donor in good health. Some libraries in this study had Jurkat cell RNA spiked in.

The sample holds many counts of this clonotype. V is TRBV5-6 and J is TRBJ2-7, with D possibly matching TRBD2 (5 bases). The V end lost 4 bases, the J end lost 7 bases, and 9 bases lay between the germline ends. Germline V CDR1 and CDR2: SGHDT, YYEEEE. The CDR3 is 11 residues long. The CDR3 loop reads CASSLTGEQYF. CDR3 in DNA: TGTGCCAGCAGCCTGACGGGGGAGCAGTACTTC.

This clonotype came up many times. An end of the junction differs from the germline gene, which may be a read error. The gene calls are TRBV7-9 and TRBJ2-5, with D unresolved. CDR1 is SEHNR and CDR2 is FQNEAQ in the germline V gene (reference sequence). This CDR3 region has 12 residues. The CDR3: CASSLVGETQYF. CDR3 nucleotide sequence: TGCGCCAGCAGCTTGGTGGGAGAGACCCAGTACTTC.

In DNA, the CDR3 is TGTGCCAGCAGCCAAGCTGGACAGCTTGAAGCTTTCTTT. This gives the protein CASSQAGQLEAFF. The chain uses TRBV3-1 and TRBJ1-1; D is perhaps TRBD1 (6 bases). V was pared by 1 base and J by 7 bases, with 10 bases between. The CDR3 runs to 13 residues. Germline CDR1 is LGHDT and CDR2 is YNNKEL (reference sequence).

This clonotype was counted between two and nine times. This CDR3 reads CASSFLMDRGGNTEAFF. CDR3 nucleotides: TGTGCCAGCAGCTTTCTTATGGACAGGGGGGGAAACACTGAAGCTTTCTTT. The chain links TRBV5-5 to TRBJ1-1, with 10 bases fitting TRBD1. Germline V gene data show CDR1 as SGHKS and CDR2 as YYEKEE (reference sequence). Trimming removed 2 bases from V and 2 bases from J; junction bases left unmatched: 9. This CDR3 is built from 17 residues.

This clonotype was recorded a few times. The V gene is TRBV15, the J gene TRBJ1-4, with no clear D. Deletions cut 0 bases from V and 0 bases from J, with 14 bases between. The CDR3 has 18 residues. Germline V gene lookup returns CDR1 LNHNV and CDR2 YYDKDF (reference sequence). DNA for the CDR3: TGTGCCACCAGCAGAGAGATAAGGCAGGACTCAACTAATGAAAAACTGTTTTTT. Protein product: CATSREIRQDSTNEKLFF.

The rearrangement joins TRBV27 to TRBJ2-3; 10 bases agree with TRBD1. This CDR3 contains 16 residues. Germline-derived CDR1 and CDR2 are MNHEY and SMNVEV (reference sequence). V lost 1 base and J lost 4; bases outside the gene matches: 5. The CDR3 region has the DNA TGTGCCAGCAGTTTATGGGCGACAGGGGGCCCAGATACGCAGTATTTT. As protein: CASSLWATGGPDTQYF.

This clonotype was seen a handful of times. The chain is built from TRBV19 and TRBJ1-5; a weak D match, TRBD1 (5 bases). V was pared by 8 bases and J by 7 bases, with 18 bases between. Germline V gene data show CDR1 as LNHDA and CDR2 as SQIVND (reference sequence). The length of the CDR3 is 14 residues. The CDR3 here is CASGTSRGYQPQHF. CDR3 in DNA: TGTGCCAGTGGAACTAGTCGGGGGTACCAGCCCCAGCATTTT.

The chain combines TRBV20-1 with TRBJ1-1, with D hard to call. The CDR3 extends over 11 amino acids. V was cut by 3 bases and J by 7 bases, with 9 bases left in between. The germline V gene has CDR1 DFQATT and CDR2 SNEGSKA (reference sequence). CDR3 sequence (DNA): TGCAGTGCTAGTTTGGGGTTTGAAGCTTTCTTT. Translation gives CSASLGFEAFF.

CDR3 protein: CASSQALAGVDEQFF. CDR3 nucleotide sequence: TGCGCCAGCAGCCAAGCTCTAGCGGGAGTGGATGAGCAGTTCTTC. This rearrangement joins TRBV4-1 to TRBJ2-1; 10 bases line up with TRBD2. V gave up 1 base and J gave up 8 bases; unmatched junction bases: 5. The CDR3 consists of 15 residues. From germline, CDR1 is MGHRA and CDR2 YSYEKL.

CDR3 residues: CASSLDGLISGSEQYF. The CDR3 DNA reads TGTGCCAGCAGCTTAGATGGGTTGATTAGCGGGAGCGAGCAGTACTTC. The chain couples TRBV11-2 to TRBJ2-7; 9 bases match TRBD2. Germline V gene data show CDR1 as SGHAT and CDR2 as FQNNGV. This CDR3 contains 16 residues. After removal of 0 bases from V and 6 bases from J, the junction contained 9 bases not matched to a gene.